A selection of T cell receptor beta chains follows, all from one sample in a study of CD8 T cells in ankylosing spondylitis. TCRdb fed the 5' RACE reads into MiXCR, producing one record per CDR3 protein. The sample includes 500,000 or so distinct CDR3 sequences, less than 6% of them seen just once. The sequencing sample was made of blood, either unsorted or a sorted T cell fraction (not recorded which). Every receptor here comes from a male donor with ankylosing spondylitis. The CDR3 runs from the conserved cysteine through the conserved F or W. A D gene is named only where the DNA matches it firmly. Part of the rows lack a size; the others show once, few, many or a class for expanded clones.

j_gene | abundance | v_gene | d_gene | CDR3nt | CDR3aa
TRBJ2-1 | few | TRBV5-1 | - | TGCGCCAGCAGCTTGGCCAGTATCAGGTCCTACAATGAGCAGTTCTTC | CASSLASIRSYNEQFF
TRBJ1-4 | many | TRBV9 | TRBD1 | TGTGCCAGCAGCGCCGCGGGACAGAGGGATGAAAAACTGTTTTTT | CASSAAGQRDEKLFF
TRBJ1-1 | many | TRBV12-3/TRBV12-4 | - | TGTGCCAGCAGTTTAGTGGGTCCGCTCGCTGAAGCTTTCTTT | CASSLVGPLAEAFF
TRBJ2-1 | many | TRBV20-1 | TRBD2 | TGCAGTGCAGGACTAGCGCTCCCTGGGACTGAGCAGTTCTTC | CSAGLALPGTEQFF
TRBJ1-2 | - | TRBV6-2/TRBV6-3 | - | TGTGCCAGCAGACAGATACTAAACTATGGCTACACCTTC | CASRQILNYGYTF
TRBJ2-1 | - | TRBV7-2 | - | TGTGCCAGCAGCTTAGCTAACGGGTACAATGAGCAGTTCTTC | CASSLANGYNEQFF
TRBJ2-5 | few | TRBV6-2/TRBV6-3 | - | TGTGCCAGCAGTTACTTGGCCACGACCCAGTACTTC | CASSYLATTQYF
TRBJ2-7 | many | TRBV7-9 | TRBD2 | TGTGCCAGCCAGTTAGCGGGGGCCTACGAGCAGTACTTC | CASQLAGAYEQYF
TRBJ2-1 | many | TRBV11-2 | - | TGTGCCAGCAGGTGGAACGGTGAGCAGTTCTTC | CASRWNGEQFF
TRBJ1-2 | many | TRBV25-1 | TRBD1 | TGTGCCAGCAGTGGGGCCGGGACAGCCTTCTTC | CASSGAGTAFF
TRBJ1-1 | few | TRBV3-1 | TRBD1 | TGTGCCAGCAGCCAAGAAGGCCCGCAGGGGGCGCCGGGGGACACTGAAGCTTTCTTT | CASSQEGPQGAPGDTEAFF
TRBJ2-5 | many | TRBV4-2 | - | TGTGCCAGCAGCCAAGTCACCAGGGGTGGAGAGACCCAGTACTTC | CASSQVTRGGETQYF
TRBJ2-2 | many | TRBV6-2/TRBV6-3 | - | TGTGCCAGCGTTCGTGGCAACACCGGGGAGCTGTTTTTT | CASVRGNTGELFF
TRBJ2-1 | many | TRBV5-1 | TRBD2 | TGCGCCAGCGCCTATTTAGCGGGCTTGGGCAATGAGCAGTTCTTC | CASAYLAGLGNEQFF
TRBJ2-3 | many | TRBV9 | TRBD2 | TGTGCCAGCAGCGTAGGGGTGACTAGCGGGAACACAGATACGCAGTATTTT | CASSVGVTSGNTDTQYF
TRBJ2-7 | few | TRBV4-3 | - | TGCGCCAGCAGCCAAGATTGGTCCAGGGGCCGCAACGAGCAGTACTTC | CASSQDWSRGRNEQYF
TRBJ2-1 | many | TRBV5-1 | - | TGCGCCAGCAGCTTTGGTAGCGAGGGCTCCTACAATGAGCAGTTCTTC | CASSFGSEGSYNEQFF
TRBJ1-5 | - | TRBV2 | TRBD1 | TGTGCCAGCCATCGACAGGGCGGGTATTTTAGCAATCAGCCCCAGCATTTT | CASHRQGGYFSNQPQHF
TRBJ2-1 | many | TRBV12-3/TRBV12-4 | TRBD2 | TGTGCCAGCACCCCAGCGGGAGGGCCTAGTTTGTCCTACAATGAGCAGTTCTTC | CASTPAGGPSLSYNEQFF
TRBJ2-7 | few | TRBV7-2 | - | TGTGCCAGCAGCTTGTTAGGCGCCCTGGCCTACGAGCAGTACTTC | CASSLLGALAYEQYF
TRBJ2-7 | - | TRBV7-2 | - | TGTGCCAGCAGCTTCTTCAGGGAAGGCTCCTACGAGCAGTACTTC | CASSFFREGSYEQYF
TRBJ2-4 | many | TRBV18 | - | TGTGCCAGCTCACCACAGGGTTCCAAAAACATTCAGTACTTC | CASSPQGSKNIQYF
TRBJ2-3 | many | TRBV5-1 | - | TGCGCCAGCAGCGCGACAGTAGCAGATACGCAGTATTTT | CASSATVADTQYF
TRBJ1-5 | many | TRBV7-8 | - | TGTGCCAGCAGCTTAGTAGGGAGTCAGCCCCAGCATTTT | CASSLVGSQPQHF
TRBJ1-1 | many | TRBV29-1 | - | TGCAGCGTTACCACAGGGTTGGGGACTGAAGCTTTCTTT | CSVTTGLGTEAFF
TRBJ1-2 | many | TRBV4-3 | - | TGCGCCAGCAGCCAGTCGGGGGTGAGCTATGGCTACACCTTC | CASSQSGVSYGYTF
TRBJ2-3 | many | TRBV7-8 | - | TGTGCCAGCAGCTTAGAGGCAGGTCCAGATACGCAGTATTTT | CASSLEAGPDTQYF
TRBJ2-7 | many | TRBV7-9 | TRBD1 | TGTGCCAGCAGCCCACCGACAGGGGGCATTTTCGAGCAGTACTTC | CASSPPTGGIFEQYF
TRBJ2-1 | few | TRBV7-7 | - | TGTGCTAGCAGCCGCCTCAGGGAAAGTTCCGAGCAGTTCTTC | CASSRLRESSEQFF
TRBJ1-1 | few | TRBV28 | TRBD1 | TGTGCCAGCAGGAGGACAGGGGGCTCAGTCTCTGAAGCTTTCTTT | CASRRTGGSVSEAFF
TRBJ1-4 | many | TRBV7-2 | - | TGTGCCAGCAGCCTGACAGGCGGGGAAAATGAAAAACTGTTTTTT | CASSLTGGENEKLFF